Listed below are T cell receptor beta chains from one sample, sequenced in a study of identical twins. TCRdb used MiXCR to reprocess the 5' RACE reads, holding one entry per CDR3 protein. Among about 890,000 distinct CDR3 sequences, 10% to 15% were seen once, and the ten largest hold around 1.5%. These data were likewise used in another study, on yellow fever vaccine responses in identical twins.

The sequenced sample consisted of PBMCs. Receptor source: a woman aged 18-29 years in good health. CDR3s include the opening cysteine and the closing phenylalanine or tryptophan. D genes are given only for firm matches. Only part of the rows carry a size: once, few, many, or a class if the clone is expanded.

v_call	clone_size	d_call	j_call	cdr3_aa	cdr3_nt
TRBV7-9	few	.	TRBJ1-2	CASNSPQGYGGYTF	TGTGCCAGCAACAGCCCTCAGGGGTATGGCGGCTACACCTTC
TRBV5-1	many	.	TRBJ2-3	CASSFGEVTDTQYF	TGCGCCAGCAGCTTCGGGGAAGTCACAGATACGCAGTATTTT
TRBV5-1	few	TRBD1	TRBJ2-5	CASSLAGTGAQETQYF	TGCGCCAGCAGCTTGGCGGGGACAGGAGCCCAAGAGACCCAGTACTTC
TRBV10-3	few	TRBD1	TRBJ2-1	CAISQQGGDEQFF	TGTGCCATCAGTCAACAAGGGGGCGATGAGCAGTTCTTC
TRBV12-3/TRBV12-4	few	TRBD1	TRBJ1-5	CASSLYTGGNQPQHF	TGTGCCAGCAGTCTCTACACAGGGGGCAATCAGCCCCAGCATTTT
TRBV12-3/TRBV12-4	.	TRBD2	TRBJ2-2	CASSLRLAVGELFF	TGTGCCAGCAGTTTACGTCTAGCGGTCGGGGAGCTGTTTTTT
TRBV7-9	.	TRBD2	TRBJ2-7	CASSLVGLAGVYEQYF	TGTGCCAGCAGCTTAGTCGGGTTAGCGGGAGTATACGAGCAGTACTTC
TRBV4-1	many	.	TRBJ2-3	CASSPGVQALADTQYF	TGCGCCAGCAGCCCAGGCGTACAAGCCTTGGCAGATACGCAGTATTTT
TRBV3-1	.	TRBD2	TRBJ2-1	CASASGITNEQFF	TGTGCCAGCGCTAGCGGGATTACCAATGAGCAGTTCTTC
TRBV6-1	.	.	TRBJ1-3	CASSEVPGNTIYF	TGTGCCAGCAGTGAAGTACCTGGAAACACCATATATTTT
TRBV2	many	.	TRBJ2-2	CASRGDSGTGELFF	TGTGCCAGCAGGGGGGACTCGGGGACCGGGGAGCTGTTTTTT
TRBV7-9	.	.	TRBJ2-1	CASNPTHSNEQFF	TGTGCCAGCAACCCGACCCACAGTAATGAGCAGTTCTTC
TRBV19	once	.	TRBJ2-5	CASSKDRTRETQYF	TGTGCCAGTAGTAAAGACAGGACGCGGGAGACCCAGTACTTC
TRBV20-1	few	TRBD2	TRBJ2-3	CSARDRLLAGGTDTQYF	TGCAGTGCTAGAGATCGGTTGCTAGCGGGGGGGACAGATACGCAGTATTTT
TRBV7-9	few	.	TRBJ1-2	CASSLRAVEGYTF	TGTGCCAGCAGCCTAAGAGCGGTCGAGGGCTACACCTTC
TRBV20-1	few	.	TRBJ1-2	CSAIRRTVNYGYTF	TGCAGTGCTATCAGGAGGACAGTTAACTATGGCTACACCTTC
TRBV10-3	.	.	TRBJ1-2	CAISETRGQGYGYTF	TGTGCCATCAGTGAGACGCGGGGGCAGGGCTATGGCTACACCTTC
TRBV6-1	few	.	TRBJ2-2	CASTRVDAGELFF	TGTGCCAGCACCAGGGTTGACGCCGGGGAGCTGTTTTTT
TRBV28	.	.	TRBJ2-1	CASFPYQLRNNNEQFF	TGTGCCAGCTTCCCTTACCAACTGCGAAACAACAATGAGCAGTTCTTC
TRBV3-1	few	.	TRBJ2-1	CASSQGRSSEQFF	TGTGCCAGCAGCCAAGGACGCAGTAGTGAGCAGTTCTTC
TRBV5-1	.	.	TRBJ1-2	CASSLDLSPDLYGYTF	TGCGCCAGCAGCTTGGACCTATCACCGGATCTCTATGGCTACACCTTC
TRBV6-5	.	.	TRBJ1-2	CASSYSSGNYGYTF	TGTGCCAGCAGTTACTCGAGTGGTAACTATGGCTACACCTTC
TRBV21-1	.	.	TRBJ1-1	CASSNKQGNLKGNTEAFF	TGTGCCAGCAGCAACAAACAGGGGAATTTAAAAGGGAACACTGAAGCTTTCTTT
TRBV12-3/TRBV12-4	few	.	TRBJ2-1	CASSDGRGKAEQFF	TGTGCCAGCAGTGACGGACGAGGGAAGGCTGAGCAGTTCTTC
TRBV12-3/TRBV12-4	.	.	TRBJ1-5	CASSSDWNGPQHF	TGTGCCAGCAGTTCTGACTGGAATGGGCCCCAGCATTTT
TRBV14	.	.	TRBJ2-1	CASSQASGWSSYNEQFF	TGTGCCAGCAGCCAAGCGAGCGGGTGGAGCTCCTACAATGAGCAGTTCTTC
TRBV3-1	few	.	TRBJ2-5	CASSRARRETQYF	TGTGCCAGCAGCCGAGCTCGGAGAGAGACCCAGTACTTC
TRBV2	.	.	TRBJ2-1	CASSELQVNRELF	TGTGCCAGCAGTGAATTGCAAGTAAACAGGGAACTCTTC
TRBV12-3/TRBV12-4	many	TRBD2	TRBJ2-7	CASSLEGSGDDEQYF	TGTGCCAGCAGTTTAGAGGGTAGCGGGGACGACGAGCAGTACTTC
TRBV5-6	.	.	TRBJ2-7	CASSLQNRGGEQYF	TGTGCCAGCAGCTTACAAAATCGGGGTGGCGAGCAGTACTTC
TRBV12-3/TRBV12-4	many	TRBD2	TRBJ2-3	CASRRREGVDTQYF	TGTGCCAGCAGGAGACGGGAGGGGGTAGATACGCAGTATTTT
TRBV10-2	few	.	TRBJ1-2	CASSESGGGRPERGYTF	TGCGCCAGCAGTGAGTCCGGAGGGGGACGTCCGGAACGTGGCTACACCTTC
TRBV24-1	few	TRBD2	TRBJ2-3	CATSIAGETDTQYF	TGTGCCACCTCCATAGCGGGAGAAACAGATACGCAGTATTTT
TRBV7-9	few	.	TRBJ1-1	CASSSSGGARNTEAFF	TGTGCCAGCAGCTCCTCGGGAGGGGCGAGGAACACTGAAGCTTTCTTT
TRBV2	few	TRBD2	TRBJ2-7	CASGLASGRANYEQYF	TGTGCCAGCGGGTTGGCTAGCGGGAGAGCAAACTACGAGCAGTACTTC
TRBV20-1	few	.	TRBJ2-5	CSARALLQETQYF	TGCAGTGCTAGAGCACTACTCCAAGAGACCCAGTACTTC
TRBV2	.	TRBD1	TRBJ2-2	CAISFGLWRTGRTGELFF	TGTGCCATCAGTTTCGGTCTTTGGCGGACAGGCCGGACCGGGGAGCTGTTTTTT
TRBV12-3/TRBV12-4	few	.	TRBJ1-3	CASSTSGKTGNTIYF	TGTGCCAGCAGCACCTCCGGGAAGACTGGAAACACCATATATTTT
TRBV5-1	few	.	TRBJ2-1	CASSFRQDSYNEQFF	TGCGCCAGCAGCTTTCGACAGGATAGCTACAATGAGCAGTTCTTC